The present TCR beta chain was sequenced within a study of human T cells and chemical hapten exposure. The library tagged individual cDNA molecules with unique molecular identifiers. TCRdb re-derived calls from the RACE reads in MiXCR, one entry per CDR3 protein. Of roughly 38,000 distinct CDR3 sequences listed, 4% are singletons. The time point denotes: patch test 1, 2 weeks after DPC sensitization. Treatment given: therapeutic diphenylcyclopropenone sensitization with weekly scalp DPC. The template was total RNA from unfractionated whole blood. This clonotype was observed a few times. Its matching antigen is unknown. The CDR3 is 16 residues long. Trimming removed 5 bases from V and 6 bases from J; junction bases left unmatched: 8. The germline gives CDR1 SEHNR, CDR2 FQNEAQ (reference sequence). Findings and caveats of the study: Sensitization with DPC brought no change to TCRs above 1 in 1000 in frequency. Every donor had alopecia, and their immune response may therefore differ from healthy people's.

The input for sequencing was whole blood, taken in connection with sensitization to the hapten diphenylcyclopropenone (DPC). This chain connects TRBV7-9 to TRBJ1-4; 11 nucleotides align to TRBD1. The sequence came from a man aged 45-60 years with alopecia areata. Some clones in this sample may be carry-over from other donors' samples. The CDR3: CASSHTPGQGDEKLFF. DNA for the CDR3: TGTGCCAGCAGCCATACCCCGGGACAGGGGGATGAAAAACTGTTTTTT.